This paragraph covers one TCR beta chain sequence. Assay used: immunoSEQ multiplex PCR; TCRdb lists only in-frame clones, some missing. This table holds fewer than 700,000 clones, 88% found once. The record originates from a study of shared T cell receptors in the human thymus. The CDR3 runs 16 residues. Per germline, CDR1 MDHEN and CDR2 SYDVKM. The ends lost 2 bases at V and 3 bases at J; junction bases unmatched: 6. The sample was also linked to a second study, of human thymus T cells. From that study: Apparent bias marked the V and J gene usage of thymic and blood repertoires. Unrelated individuals reportedly shared highly overlapping thymic TCR repertoires.

The chain carries TRBV28 and TRBJ2-3; TRBD1 matches 9 bases. Sequencing input: thymocytes. This TCR derives from a boy under two years old with a congenital heart defect. CDR3 amino acids: CASSLRDREGTDTQYF. The CDR3 coding sequence is TGTGCCAGCAGTTTAAGGGACAGGGAAGGAACAGATACGCAGTATTTT. The full variable domain, its missing parts supplied by reference TRBV28 and TRBJ2-3, is DVKVTQSSRYLVKRTGEKVFLECVQDMDHENMFWYRQDPGLGLRLIYFSYDVKMKEKGDIPEGYSVSREKKERFSLILESASTNQTSMYLCASSLRDREGTDTQYFGPGTRLTVL.